These 21 T cell receptor beta chains were sequenced from one sample in a study of cytomegalovirus exposure and HLA in healthy donors. With 60 Vbeta and 13 Jbeta primers, the PCR was carried out. The repertoire was sequenced with immunoSEQ multiplex PCR; TCRdb's copy has only in-frame clones and lacks some. The table shows 130,000 or so clones, with roughly 79% occurring only once. Sample: PBMCs. The receptors here all came from a woman aged 40 to 50 in good health and CMV-seronegative.

J is TRBJ2-5 and V is TRBV14; D is perhaps TRBD1 (5 bases). The CDR3 runs 15 residues. The V end was cut by 1 base, the J end by 4 bases, with 13 bases between. Germline V CDR1 and CDR2: SGHDN, FVKESK. In DNA, the CDR3 is TGTGCCAGCAGCCAAGTACAGGCCCTGCCAGAGACCCAGTACTTC. Translation: CASSQVQALPETQYF.

In this sample, this clone turned up once. This chain uses TRBV19 with TRBJ2-3; 13 bases match TRBD2. The length of the CDR3 is 14 residues. Germline V gene lookup returns CDR1 LNHDA and CDR2 SQIVND (reference sequence). The V segment lost 7 bases and the J segment 7 bases; nucleotides outside the gene matches: 5. The CDR3 is CASIATSGRNTQYF. The CDR3 DNA reads TGTGCCAGTATTGCGACTAGCGGGAGGAATACGCAGTATTTT.

The V and J genes are TRBV19 and TRBJ2-7; 8 nucleotides agree with TRBD1. The V segment lost 2 bases and the J segment 1 base; nucleotides outside the gene matches: 4. Per the germline V gene, CDR1 is LNHDA and CDR2 is SQIVND (reference sequence). This CDR3 contains 15 residues. CDR3 amino acids: CASSISGGLSYEQYF. Written as DNA, the CDR3 is TGTGCCAGTAGTATATCAGGGGGCCTGTCCTACGAGCAGTACTTC.

This chain joins TRBV11-2 and TRBJ1-3; the D is unclear. V was trimmed by 1 base and J by 0 bases, leaving 7 bases between them. The germline gives CDR1 SGHAT, CDR2 FQNNGV. The CDR3 consists of 15 residues. Here the CDR3 DNA reads TGTGCCAGCAGCTTAGGGAGAAACTCTGGAAACACCATATATTTT. Protein product: CASSLGRNSGNTIYF.

The V call is TRBV7-9, the J call TRBJ1-2; 7 nucleotides align to TRBD1. The germline CDR1 and CDR2 sequences are SEHNR and FQNEAQ (reference sequence). This CDR3 region has 13 residues. Trimming took 5 bases from V and 8 from J; bases not matched to a gene: 8. Here the CDR3 DNA reads TGTGCCAGCAGCGTCGGGACAGCCGAGGGCTACACCTTC. This codes for CASSVGTAEGYTF.

This clone is a singleton in its sample. The genes are TRBV5-5 and TRBJ2-3, with 7 bases identical to TRBD1. V trimming: 4 bases; J trimming: 2 bases; junction bases outside the gene matches: 4. The CDR3 has 14 amino acids. Per the germline V gene, CDR1 is SGHKS and CDR2 is YYEKEE (reference sequence). As DNA, the CDR3 is TGTGCCAGCAGCGTGACAGGGACCACAGATACGCAGTATTTT. It yields the protein CASSVTGTTDTQYF.

The rearrangement links TRBV5-1 to TRBJ2-1; tentatively, D is TRBD2 (6 bases). This CDR3 is 13 amino acids long. V shed 3 bases and J shed 6 bases, with 10 bases lying between them. Germline CDR1 is SGHRS and CDR2 is YFSETQ. CDR3 in DNA: TGCGCCAGCAGCTACGGGGGTATCAATGAGCAGTTCTTC. Residues: CASSYGGINEQFF. Full variable domain (rest looked up from reference TRBV5-1 and TRBJ2-1): KAGVTQTPRYLIKTRGQQVTLSCSPISGHRSVSWYQQTPGQGLQFLFEYFSETQRNKGNFPGRFSGRQFSNSRSEMNVSTLELGDSALYLCASSYGGINEQFFGPGTRLTVL.

CDR3 sequence reads: CARTIPGQGGDTEAFF. The CDR3 DNA reads TGCGCCAGAACCATCCCGGGACAGGGGGGTGACACTGAAGCTTTCTTT. J is TRBJ1-1 and V is TRBV10-1; 11 nucleotides line up with TRBD1. Germline loops: CDR1 WNHNN, CDR2 SYGVQD (reference sequence). J was trimmed by 3 bases and V by 9 bases; bases with no gene match: 12. This CDR3 has 16 amino acids.

This chain connects TRBV18 to TRBJ2-6, with TRBD2 as a possible D gene (5 bases). Germline CDR1 and CDR2: KGHSH and LQKENI. CDR3 length: 18 residues. Trimming cost V 4 bases and J 0 bases, with 16 bases left between them. CDR3 region: CASSLDHAGSSGANVLTF. The CDR3 DNA reads as TGTGCCAGCTCACTGGACCACGCTGGGAGCTCTGGGGCCAACGTCCTGACTTTC.

The chain recombines TRBV14 with TRBJ1-1; a weak D match, TRBD1 (5 bases). There are 14 residues in the CDR3. V dropped 0 bases and J dropped 1 base, with 6 bases sitting between them. CDR1 and CDR2 from the germline V gene are SGHDN and FVKESK. This chain's CDR3 is CASSQETANTEAFF. As DNA, the CDR3 is TGTGCCAGCAGCCAAGAGACAGCGAACACTGAAGCTTTCTTT.

The chain carries TRBV19 and TRBJ2-7, with 7 bases matching TRBD1. CDR1 and CDR2 from the germline V gene are LNHDA and SQIVND (reference sequence). V was pared by 1 base and J by 3 bases, with 3 bases of the junction left unmatched. The CDR3 runs 14 residues. The CDR3 bases are TGTGCCAGTAGTATAGGTCGACAGGGCTACGAGCAGTACTTC. This encodes CASSIGRQGYEQYF.

V is TRBV9 and J is TRBJ1-2; D gene ambiguous. Trimming stripped 4 bases from V and 4 bases from J, with 14 bases between. The CDR3 contains 14 residues. The germline CDR1 and CDR2 sequences are SGDLS and YYNGEE. This CDR3 reads CASSPPQTIYGYTF. The CDR3 region has the DNA TGTGCCAGCAGCCCCCCTCAGACTATCTATGGCTACACCTTC.

The chain is built from TRBV28 and TRBJ2-5; D is perhaps TRBD2 (6 bases). CDR3 length: 15 amino acids. Trimming took off 3 bases at V and 0 bases at J, with 11 bases between the two ends. Germline lookup yields CDR1 MDHEN and CDR2 SYDVKM. CDR3 coding DNA: TGTGCCAGCAGTTTTTTTGGCGGGAACCAAGAGACCCAGTACTTC. It codes for CASSFFGGNQETQYF.

The V call is TRBV18, the J call TRBJ1-5, with 9 bases fitting TRBD1. Trimming at V came to 2 bases and at J to 6 bases, leaving 2 bases not matched to a gene. From germline, CDR1 is KGHSH and CDR2 LQKENI. This CDR3 has 14 amino acids. CDR3 nucleotide sequence: TGTGCCAGCTCACCAACGGGACAGGGTCAGCCCCAGCATTTT. Translating gives CASSPTGQGQPQHF.

The V gene is TRBV27, the J gene TRBJ2-5; no firm D call. The J call may be mistaken, given a closer DNA end match to TRBJ2-7. This CDR3 spans 13 amino acids. Germline V CDR1 and CDR2: MNHEY, SMNVEV (reference sequence). CDR3 nucleotide sequence: TGTGCCAGCAGCCAGACTGAATCCTACGAGCAGTACTTC. Protein product: CASSQTESYEQYF.

This clone has only a few counts. The chain carries TRBV5-4 and TRBJ2-4, with 7 bases aligning to TRBD1. Unmatched junction bases numbered 0, after V lost 2 bases and J lost 1 base. Germline CDR1 is SGHNT and CDR2 is YYREEE (reference sequence). The CDR3 is 14 amino acids. Written as DNA, the CDR3 is TGTGCCAGCAGCTTACAGGGGGCCAAAAACATTCAGTACTTC. Its translation is CASSLQGAKNIQYF. Combining the CDR3 with reference TRBV5-4 and TRBJ2-4 gives the whole variable domain ETGVTQSPTHLIKTRGQQVTLRCSSQSGHNTVSWYQQALGQGPQFIFQYYREEENGRGNFPPRFSGLQFPNYSSELNVNALELDDSALYLCASSLQGAKNIQYFGAGTRLSVL.

A single count supports this clone. V usage is TRBV30 and J usage is TRBJ2-5; unclear D gene. The J call may be faulty, since TRBJ2-7 better matches the DNA end. The CDR3 consists of 13 residues. CDR1 is GTSNPN and CDR2 is SVGIG in the germline V gene (reference sequence). The CDR3 here is CAWTRTDSYEQYF. CDR3 bases: TGTGCCTGGACCCGGACGGACTCCTACGAGCAGTACTTC.

With regard to this clone: The junction and the germline gene differ at one end; a read error may be behind it. The sample carries other DNA sequences with the same CDR3. The genes are TRBV2 and TRBJ1-1, with a tentative D call TRBD1 (5 bases). The CDR3 has 15 amino acids. Germline CDR1 reads SNHLY; CDR2 reads FYNNEI. CDR3 residues: CASSEQGGFDTEAFF. DNA for the CDR3: TGTGCCAGCAGTGAGCAGGGAGGGTTCGACACTGAAGCCTTCTTT.

The chain carries TRBV18 and TRBJ1-4, with D perhaps matching TRBD1 (5 bases). V lost 4 bases, J lost 0 bases, and 9 bases lay in between. Germline-derived CDR1 and CDR2 are KGHSH and LQKENI. The CDR3 consists of 15 residues. The CDR3 sequence: CASSLQGATNEKLFF. In nucleotides, the CDR3 is TGTGCCAGCTCACTTCAGGGTGCAACTAATGAAAAACTGTTTTTT.

This clone was seen a handful of times. This sequence joins TRBV15 and TRBJ1-2, with D maybe TRBD1 (5 bases). The CDR3 has 15 amino acids. Between the trimmed V and J ends, which lost 5 bases and 0 bases, there was a span of 13 bases. CDR1 is LNHNV and CDR2 is YYDKDF in the germline V gene (reference sequence). CDR3 amino acids: CATSGTLQANYGYTF. The CDR3 nucleotides are TGTGCCACCAGCGGTACACTACAGGCTAACTATGGCTACACCTTC.

The chain uses TRBV27 and TRBJ1-5; 8 positions agree with TRBD1. The J segment lost 6 bases and the V segment lost 2 bases, leaving 6 bases of the junction unmatched. Germline CDR1 MNHEY, CDR2 SMNVEV (reference sequence). The CDR3 is 15 amino acids. CDR3 nucleotide sequence: TGTGCCAGCAGTTTAAGACAGGGGAAGAGTCAGCCCCAGCATTTT. Translation gives CASSLRQGKSQPQHF.